The next 8 T cell receptor beta chains were all read from a single sample in a study of T cell responses to AZD1222 COVID-19 vaccine. Measured with immunoSEQ multiplex PCR; TCRdb has only the in-frame clones, and not every one. The sample has some 170,000 clones; about 92% are singletons. This material consisted of peripheral blood, taken on day 0 of AZD1222 vaccination. The receptors shown here come from an adult in good health.

CDR3 sequence (DNA): TGTGCCAGCAGCTTAGAGGGGGAGGGCAGCGAGCAGTTCTTC. Its protein product is CASSLEGEGSEQFF. The chain carries TRBV7-6 and TRBJ2-1; D is perhaps TRBD2 (7 bases). The CDR3 covers 14 residues. CDR1 is SGHVS, CDR2 FNYEAQ, per germline. V gave up 1 base and J gave up 10 bases, with 14 bases separating them.

This clone appeared once. The chain uses TRBV2 and TRBJ2-7, with TRBD2 matching over 8 bases. The germline CDR1 and CDR2 sequences are SNHLY and FYNNEI. There are 13 residues in the CDR3. DNA of the CDR3: TGTGTCTCAGGACGGGAGGGTCACTACGAGCAGTACTTC. Translating gives CVSGREGHYEQYF.

The chain employs TRBV10-2 and TRBJ1-5, with a possible D match to TRBD1 (5 bases). Trimming removed 0 bases at V and 0 bases at J, with 6 bases between. The CDR3 has 15 residues. The germline V gene has CDR1 WSHSY and CDR2 SAAADI. DNA for the CDR3: TGCGCCAGCAGTGAGTCAGGGGTTAGCAATCAGCCCCAGCATTTT. This gives the protein CASSESGVSNQPQHF.

The chain recombines TRBV29-1 with TRBJ2-5; 7 bases line up with TRBD2. CDR1 and CDR2 (germline): SQVTM, ANQGSEA. The trim removed 7 bases at V and 5 bases at J, leaving 10 bases unmatched. The CDR3 has 13 amino acids. CDR3 nucleotides: TGCAGCGCTAGGCCTAGCGGCTTTGAGACCCAGTACTTC. It is translated as CSARPSGFETQYF.

The chain couples TRBV4-1 to TRBJ2-1; D perhaps matches TRBD2 (5 bases). The V end lost 2 bases, the J end lost 3 bases, and 8 bases lay between the germline ends. This CDR3 is 14 amino acids long. CDR1 is MGHRA and CDR2 is YSYEKL in the germline V gene. CDR3 in amino acids: CASSQFSDYNEQFF. In DNA form, the CDR3 reads TGCGCCAGCAGCCAATTTAGCGACTACAATGAGCAGTTCTTC.

The chain combines TRBV9 with TRBJ2-1; D remains ambiguous. Trimming stripped 5 bases from V and 0 bases from J, with 6 bases between. This CDR3 region has 13 residues. Looked up from germline, CDR1 is SGDLS and CDR2 is YYNGEE. The CDR3 DNA follows: TGTGCCAGCAGGGAGAGCTCCTACAATGAGCAGTTCTTC. Residues: CASRESSYNEQFF.

V gene TRBV11-2 combines with J gene TRBJ2-4; no reliable D call. The V end lost 0 bases, the J end lost 7 bases, and 7 bases lay between the germline ends. The CDR3 has 13 amino acids. Germline values: CDR1 SGHAT, CDR2 FQNNGV. CDR3 residues: CASSLEPGNIQYF. The CDR3 DNA sequence: TGTGCCAGCAGCTTAGAACCTGGCAACATTCAGTACTTC. The variable domain in full, completed from reference TRBV11-2 and TRBJ2-4, reads EAGVAQSPRYKIIEKRQSVAFWCNPISGHATLYWYQQILGQGPKLLIQFQNNGVVDDSQLPKDRFSAERLKGVDSTLKIQPAKLEDSAVYLCASSLEPGNIQYFGAGTRLSVL.

The V gene is TRBV7-6, the J gene TRBJ2-2; 7 bases match TRBD2. This CDR3 region has 17 residues. The germline V gene has CDR1 SGHVS and CDR2 FNYEAQ. J lost 2 bases, V lost 3 bases, and 9 bases had no gene match. The CDR3 region is CASSFISGTDNTGELFF. CDR3 coding DNA: TGTGCCAGCAGCTTTATAAGCGGGACTGATAACACCGGGGAGCTGTTTTTT.